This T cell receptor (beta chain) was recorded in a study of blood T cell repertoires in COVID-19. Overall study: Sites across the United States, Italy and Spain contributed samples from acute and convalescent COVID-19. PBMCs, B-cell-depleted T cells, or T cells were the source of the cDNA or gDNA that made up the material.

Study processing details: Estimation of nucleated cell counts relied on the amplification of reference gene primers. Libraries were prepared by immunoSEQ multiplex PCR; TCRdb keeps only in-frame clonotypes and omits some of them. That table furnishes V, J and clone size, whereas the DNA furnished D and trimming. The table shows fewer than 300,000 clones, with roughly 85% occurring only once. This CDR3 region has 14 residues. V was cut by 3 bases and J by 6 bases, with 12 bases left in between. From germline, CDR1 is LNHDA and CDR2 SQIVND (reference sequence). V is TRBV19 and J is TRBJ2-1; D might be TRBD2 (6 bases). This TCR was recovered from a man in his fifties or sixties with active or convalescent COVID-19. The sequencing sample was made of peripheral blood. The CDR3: CASSMGRESNEQFF. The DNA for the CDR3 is TGTGCCAGTAGTATGGGACGGGAGAGCAATGAGCAGTTCTTC.